This is a list of T cell receptor beta chains from one sample in a study of T cell repertoires in cytomegalovirus infection. TCRdb reprocessed the reads with MiXCR, giving one entry per CDR3 protein. The repertoire consists of more than 150,000 distinct CDR3 sequences, with roughly 20% occurring once and the leading ten covering approximately 2.9%. Sequencing was performed on PBMCs. The receptor source for this set is a human donor in good health (CMV status not recorded). Some clones in this sample may be carry-over from other donors' samples. CDR3s include the opening cysteine and the closing phenylalanine or tryptophan. D genes are given only for firm matches. Expanded clones get a size class; other rows say once, few or many, or leave the size out.

V: TRBV20-1; size: NA; D: TRBD1; length: 12; J: TRBJ1-2; CDR3: CSAGQGASGYTF; DNA: TGCAGTGCTGGACAGGGGGCATCTGGCTACACCTTC
V: TRBV12-3/TRBV12-4; size: few; D: NA; length: 12; J: TRBJ1-5; CDR3: CASSLIFQPQHF; DNA: TGTGCCAGCAGTTTAATATTTCAGCCCCAGCATTTT
V: TRBV5-4; size: NA; D: NA; length: 13; J: TRBJ2-5; CDR3: CASSLVDQETQYF; DNA: TGTGCCAGCAGCTTGGTGGACCAAGAGACCCAGTACTTC
V: TRBV11-3; size: many; D: NA; length: 14; J: TRBJ2-3; CDR3: CASSQMPGTDTQYF; DNA: TGTGCCAGCAGCCAAATGCCCGGCACAGATACGCAGTATTTT
V: TRBV20-1; size: once; D: TRBD2; length: 16; J: TRBJ2-5; CDR3: CSARGQLAQVQETQYF; DNA: TGCAGTGCTAGAGGTCAACTAGCGCAAGTCCAAGAGACCCAGTACTTC
V: TRBV19; size: few; D: NA; length: 14; J: TRBJ2-1; CDR3: CASSIRGPYNEQFF; DNA: TGTGCCAGTAGTATCCGGGGACCCTACAATGAGCAGTTCTTC
V: TRBV30; size: NA; D: NA; length: 14; J: TRBJ2-5; CDR3: CAWSGPPWRETQYF; DNA: TGTGCCTGGAGTGGACCACCGTGGAGAGAGACCCAGTACTTC
V: TRBV7-3; size: few; D: NA; length: 15; J: TRBJ2-1; CDR3: CASSPQLSSYNEQFF; DNA: TGTGCCAGCAGCCCCCAGCTAAGCTCCTACAATGAGCAGTTCTTC
V: TRBV7-6; size: few; D: TRBD1; length: 16; J: TRBJ2-1; CDR3: CASSPKGGESINEQFF; DNA: TGTGCCAGCAGCCCCAAAGGGGGCGAAAGTATTAATGAGCAGTTCTTC
V: TRBV12-3/TRBV12-4; size: many; D: NA; length: 14; J: TRBJ1-5; CDR3: CASSLIGPVQPQHF; DNA: TGTGCCAGCAGTTTAATAGGACCGGTTCAGCCCCAGCATTTT
V: TRBV15; size: NA; D: NA; length: 13; J: TRBJ1-1; CDR3: CATMLKGNTEAFF; DNA: TGTGCCACCATGTTAAAGGGTAACACTGAAGCTTTCTTT
V: TRBV6-2/TRBV6-3; size: NA; D: NA; length: 12; J: TRBJ2-1; CDR3: CASSYGGREQFF; DNA: TGTGCCAGCAGTTATGGGGGCCGTGAGCAGTTCTTC
V: TRBV5-4; size: few; D: NA; length: 15; J: TRBJ2-7; CDR3: CASSSPRGTSYEQYF; DNA: TGTGCCAGCAGCTCCCCTAGGGGAACCTCCTACGAGCAGTACTTC
V: TRBV2; size: NA; D: NA; length: 13; J: TRBJ1-1; CDR3: CAIEKRVNTEAFF; DNA: TGTGCCATTGAAAAGAGAGTGAACACTGAAGCTTTCTTT
V: TRBV7-8; size: many; D: NA; length: 13; J: TRBJ2-2; CDR3: CASSPVNTGELFF; DNA: TGTGCCAGCAGCCCCGTCAACACCGGGGAGCTGTTTTTT
V: TRBV6-5; size: many; D: NA; length: 14; J: TRBJ2-6; CDR3: CASRRNSGANVLTF; DNA: TGTGCCAGCAGGAGGAACTCTGGGGCCAACGTCCTGACTTTC
V: TRBV18; size: once; D: TRBD2; length: 12; J: TRBJ2-7; CDR3: CASSPGTSEQYF; DNA: TGTGCCAGCTCACCTGGGACTAGCGAGCAGTACTTC
V: TRBV20-1; size: few; D: NA; length: 13; J: TRBJ2-5; CDR3: CSARGSAQGAQYF; DNA: TGCAGTGCTAGAGGATCCGCCCAAGGGGCCCAGTACTTC
V: TRBV6-6; size: few; D: TRBD1; length: 16; J: TRBJ1-1; CDR3: CASSDTQGGENTEAFF; DNA: TGTGCCAGCAGTGACACGCAGGGGGGGGAGAACACTGAAGCTTTCTTT
V: TRBV20-1; size: NA; D: NA; length: 14; J: TRBJ2-1; CDR3: CSATLLSSYNEQFF; DNA: TGCAGTGCTACGTTGTTGAGCTCCTACAATGAGCAGTTCTTC
V: TRBV6-6; size: NA; D: NA; length: 10; J: TRBJ2-1; CDR3: CASSFDEQFF; DNA: TGTGCCAGCAGTTTCGATGAGCAGTTCTTC
V: TRBV20-1; size: few; D: TRBD1; length: 14; J: TRBJ2-3; CDR3: CSAPGQGTADTQYF; DNA: TGCAGTGCTCCCGGACAGGGGACTGCAGATACGCAGTATTTT
V: TRBV2; size: NA; D: TRBD2; length: 15; J: TRBJ2-3; CDR3: CASSEGGLARSTQYF; DNA: TGTGCCAGCAGTGAAGGGGGACTAGCGAGATCTACGCAGTATTTT